The source of this T cell receptor (beta chain) is a study of cytomegalovirus exposure and HLA in healthy donors. The wider study: As an earlier analysis found, about 190 million T cells yielded 117 million unique TCR beta sequences. The study's early data release held roughly 91 million unique TCRs from HLA-typed donors.

The PCR used 60 Vbeta and 13 Jbeta primers. Generated by immunoSEQ multiplex PCR, the TCRdb table keeps only in-frame clones and is missing some. The sample has some 160,000 clones, more than 65% seen once. V was clipped by 2 bases and J by 0 bases, with 6 bases between them. CDR3 length: 14 amino acids. CDR1 and CDR2 from the germline V gene are MNHEY and SVGAGI. This clone has just a few counts. The target antigen is unknown. Study-level results: Further analysis, carried out later, found HLA-associated TCR beta chains more clonally expanded than equally common other chains. In the analysis, some V segments, TRBV6-2 and TRBV6-3 included, were excluded as indistinguishable.

Sequenced sample: PBMCs. The rearrangement uses TRBV6-5 and TRBJ2-3; D is uncertain. This TCR derives from a woman aged 25 to 39 in good health and CMV-seronegative. In DNA, the CDR3 is TGTGCCAGCAGTTACCAGACTAGCACAGATACGCAGTATTTT. Amino acids: CASSYQTSTDTQYF.